Listed here is a single T cell receptor (beta chain). What it binds is unknown. Trimming stripped 0 bases from V and 8 bases from J, with 12 bases between. Germline V gene sequence: CDR1 SGHAT, CDR2 FQNNGV. The CDR3 consists of 14 residues. Only in-frame clones appear in the TCRdb table, and some are missing; sequencing was by immunoSEQ multiplex PCR. The table includes about 60,000 clones, about 89% detected once. Peripheral blood came from all dose cohorts at three timepoints. This sample is part of a study of OX40 agonist ivuxolimab in advanced cancers. At the level of the study: Patient treatment consisted of intravenous ivuxolimab administration every 2 weeks at 0.01 to 10 mg/kg. Averaging around 60 years in age, with a range of about 23 to 85, the cohort was about 83% male.

Whole-study findings and limits: Some nonresponders likewise displayed low normalized T-cell clonal expansion.

This chain joins TRBV11-2 and TRBJ2-3, with D tentatively TRBD2 (7 bases). The sequencing here drew on CD4+ or CD8+ T cells sorted from blood, taken in a trial of the OX40 agonist ivuxolimab. The sequence came from an adult with an advanced solid tumor such as melanoma, head and neck, liver or kidney cancer. The CDR3 loop is CASSLESRGGTQYF. For the CDR3, the DNA is TGTGCCAGCAGCTTAGAGTCTAGGGGGGGTACGCAGTATTTT.